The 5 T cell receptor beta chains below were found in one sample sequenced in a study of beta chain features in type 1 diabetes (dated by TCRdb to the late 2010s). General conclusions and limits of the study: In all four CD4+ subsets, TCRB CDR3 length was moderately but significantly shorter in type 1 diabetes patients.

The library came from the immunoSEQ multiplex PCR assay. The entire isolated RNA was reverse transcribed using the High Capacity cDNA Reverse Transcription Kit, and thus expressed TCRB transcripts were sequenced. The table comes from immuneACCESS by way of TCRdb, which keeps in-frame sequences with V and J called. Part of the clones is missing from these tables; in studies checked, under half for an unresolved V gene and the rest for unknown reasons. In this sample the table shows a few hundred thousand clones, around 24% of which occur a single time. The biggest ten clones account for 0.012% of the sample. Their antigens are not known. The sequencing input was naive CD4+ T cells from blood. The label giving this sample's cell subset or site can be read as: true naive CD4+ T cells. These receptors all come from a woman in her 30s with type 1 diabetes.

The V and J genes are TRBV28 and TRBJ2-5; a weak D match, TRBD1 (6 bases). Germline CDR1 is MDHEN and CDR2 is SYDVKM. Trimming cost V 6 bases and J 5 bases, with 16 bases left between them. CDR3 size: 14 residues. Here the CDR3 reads CASSPRGRRETQYF. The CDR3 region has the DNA TGTGCCAGCAGCCCCAGGGGTAGGCGTGAGACCCAGTACTTC.

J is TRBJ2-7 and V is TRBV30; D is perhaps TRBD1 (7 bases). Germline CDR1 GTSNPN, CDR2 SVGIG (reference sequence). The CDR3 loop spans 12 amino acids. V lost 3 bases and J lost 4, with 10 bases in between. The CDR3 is CAWSRGRYEQYF. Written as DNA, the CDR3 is TGTGCCTGGAGCAGGGGGAGGTACGAGCAGTACTTC.

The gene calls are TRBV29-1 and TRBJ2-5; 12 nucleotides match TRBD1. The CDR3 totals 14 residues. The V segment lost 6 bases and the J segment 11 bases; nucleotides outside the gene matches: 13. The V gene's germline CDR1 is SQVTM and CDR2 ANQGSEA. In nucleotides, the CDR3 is TGCAGCGTGGAACAGGGACAGGGGGCTGGGGAGCAGTACTTC. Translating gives CSVEQGQGAGEQYF.

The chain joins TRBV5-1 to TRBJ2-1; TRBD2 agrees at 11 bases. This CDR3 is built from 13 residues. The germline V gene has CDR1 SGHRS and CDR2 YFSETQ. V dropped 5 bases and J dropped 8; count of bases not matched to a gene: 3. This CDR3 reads CASRTSGIYEQFF. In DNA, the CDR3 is TGCGCCAGCAGGACTAGCGGGATTTATGAGCAGTTCTTC.

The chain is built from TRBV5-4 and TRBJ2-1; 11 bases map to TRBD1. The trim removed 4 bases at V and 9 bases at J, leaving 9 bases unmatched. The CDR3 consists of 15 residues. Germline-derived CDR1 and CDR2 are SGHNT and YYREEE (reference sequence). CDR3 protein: CASSQVDRGQGEQFF. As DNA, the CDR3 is TGTGCCAGCAGCCAGGTGGACAGGGGGCAGGGTGAGCAGTTCTTC.